The 29 T cell receptor beta chains below were found in one sample sequenced in a study of T cell responses to AZD1222 COVID-19 vaccine. Generated by immunoSEQ multiplex PCR, the TCRdb table keeps only in-frame clones and is missing some. The sample carries roughly 120,000 clones, roughly 84% recorded once. Sample: peripheral blood, taken on day 0 of AZD1222 vaccination. The receptors come from an adult in good health.

The V and J genes are TRBV7-2 and TRBJ2-1; possible D gene TRBD1, 5 bases. CDR3 length: 14 residues. The V gene lost 6 bases and the J gene lost 4 bases, with 13 bases spanning the gap. Germline assignment: CDR1 SGHTA and CDR2 FQGNSA. The CDR3 DNA is TGTGCCAGCAGTTATGACAGCCGATACAATGAGCAGTTCTTC. This encodes CASSYDSRYNEQFF.

The chain couples TRBV5-8 to TRBJ1-3, with D unresolved. CDR1 and CDR2 from the germline V gene are SGHTS and YDEGEE. This CDR3 region has 14 residues. Trimming removed 4 bases at V and 3 bases at J, with 11 bases between. For the CDR3, the DNA is TGTGCCAGCAGCGTGGCGGGGAGTGGAAACACCATATATTTT. Amino acid sequence: CASSVAGSGNTIYF.

This clone was counted once. The gene calls are TRBV7-3 and TRBJ2-5; 10 bases line up with TRBD1. Germline V gene lookup returns CDR1 SGHTA and CDR2 FQGTGA. The CDR3 is made up of 14 amino acids. V was clipped by 5 bases and J by 5 bases; unmatched bases: 5. In DNA form, the CDR3 reads TGTGCCAGCAGCCCGACAGGGGGCGGGGAGACCCAGTACTTC. Protein sequence: CASSPTGGGETQYF.

The gene calls are TRBV18 and TRBJ1-2; a weak D match, TRBD1 (5 bases). V was pared by 2 bases and J by 4 bases, with 23 bases between. Germline-derived CDR1 and CDR2 are KGHSH and LQKENI. The CDR3 spans 18 residues. CDR3 DNA: TGTGCCAGCTCACCAAGCGCGGTGGGGATCGGAGGGGCCTATGGCTACACCTTC. The encoded protein is CASSPSAVGIGGAYGYTF.

The V and J genes are TRBV7-9 and TRBJ1-2, with D unresolved. The germline V gene has CDR1 SEHNR and CDR2 FQNEAQ (reference sequence). V was pared by 5 bases and J by 8 bases, with 15 bases between. The CDR3 covers 13 residues. The DNA for the CDR3 is TGTGCCAGCAGCCCCGACGGGCTAGGCGGCTACACCTTC. This encodes CASSPDGLGGYTF.

The chain employs TRBV10-3 and TRBJ2-1, with D perhaps matching TRBD2 (6 bases). The germline V gene has CDR1 ENHRY and CDR2 SYGVKD. The CDR3 is 14 amino acids. V was clipped by 0 bases and J by 16 bases, with 19 bases between them. Written as DNA, the CDR3 is TGTGCCATCAGTGAGTCGGAGGTCCGGGGGATGGAATTCTTC. This encodes CAISESEVRGMEFF.

This clone has just one count. This rearrangement joins TRBV9 to TRBJ2-5; 8 nucleotides line up with TRBD2. J gave up 2 bases and V 4 bases, and 7 bases lay outside the gene matches. The germline V gene has CDR1 SGDLS and CDR2 YYNGEE. The CDR3 is 15 amino acids. The CDR3 region is CASSFSGSRQETQYF. Written as DNA, the CDR3 is TGTGCCAGCAGCTTCAGCGGGAGCCGACAAGAGACCCAGTACTTC. Full variable domain (rest looked up from reference TRBV9 and TRBJ2-5): DSGVTQTPKHLITATGQRVTLRCSPRSGDLSVYWYQQSLDQGLQFLIQYYNGEERAKGNILERFSAQQFPDLHSELNLSSLELGDSALYFCASSFSGSRQETQYFGPGTRLLVL.

The chain is built from TRBV20-1 and TRBJ1-2, with D hard to call. CDR3 length equals 10 residues. V was clipped by 5 bases and J by 3 bases, with 4 bases between them. Germline CDR1 and CDR2: DFQATT and SNEGSKA (reference sequence). CDR3 in DNA: TGCAGTGCTCATGACTATGGCTACACCTTC. It translates to CSAHDYGYTF.

The sample holds one count of this clone. The chain carries TRBV3-1 (or the pseudogene TRBV3-2) and TRBJ1-6, with D uncertain. The CDR3 contains 14 residues. V was cut by 5 bases and J by 9 bases, with 14 bases left in between. Germline CDR1 LGHDT, CDR2 YNNKEL (reference sequence). The CDR3 is CASSWDEGSSPLHF. The DNA for the CDR3 is TGTGCCAGCAGCTGGGATGAGGGTAGTTCACCCCTCCACTTT.

The V gene is TRBV25-1, the J gene TRBJ2-7; no clear D gene. CDR1 MGHDK and CDR2 SYGVNS come from the germline V gene. The CDR3 is 12 residues long. The ends were cut back, 10 bases at V and 0 bases at J, with 10 bases in the middle. The CDR3 sequence: CATADNSYEQYF. CDR3 in DNA: TGTGCCACCGCCGACAACTCCTACGAGCAGTACTTC.

The J gene is TRBJ2-3, the V gene TRBV6-5; 9 bases are a match to TRBD1. There are 14 residues in the CDR3. The germline V gene encodes CDR1 MNHEY and CDR2 SVGAGI. The V gene end was trimmed by 8 bases and the J gene end by 4 bases; junction bases not matched to a gene: 7. CDR3 amino acids: CASSWTGVPDTQYF. The CDR3, as DNA: TGTGCCAGCTCCTGGACAGGGGTACCAGATACGCAGTATTTT.

This clone was detected a few times. The J gene is TRBJ1-5, the V gene TRBV10-3; D ambiguous. Germline CDR1 ENHRY, CDR2 SYGVKD. Trimming removed 7 bases at V and 5 bases at J, with 12 bases between. The CDR3 consists of 13 residues. The DNA for the CDR3 is TGTGCCATCACTGCCGGGAACGATCAGCCCCAGCATTTT. It yields the protein CAITAGNDQPQHF.

The chain has TRBV18 and TRBJ2-3, with D unclear. V was pared by 1 base and J by 3 bases, with 17 bases between. CDR3 length equals 17 residues. Germline V gene sequence: CDR1 KGHSH, CDR2 LQKENI. In DNA, the CDR3 is TGTGCCAGCTCACCACTAAGCCAGATGGTCGTAACAGATACGCAGTATTTT. It translates to CASSPLSQMVVTDTQYF. Full variable domain (missing parts from reference TRBV18 and TRBJ2-3): NAGVMQNPRHLVRRRGQEARLRCSPMKGHSHVYWYRQLPEEGLKFMVYLQKENIIDESGMPKERFSAEFPKEGPSILRIQQVVRGDSAAYFCASSPLSQMVVTDTQYFGPGTRLTVL.

This chain uses TRBV27 with TRBJ2-7, with 9 bases fitting TRBD1. The CDR3 is 18 residues long. J gave up 7 bases and V 6 bases, and 22 bases lay outside the gene matches. Germline values: CDR1 MNHEY, CDR2 SMNVEV (reference sequence). CDR3 coding DNA: TGTGCCAGCAGCTCCATTCTCCCCCGCCGGGACAGGGCTCGAGAGCAGTACTTC. It codes for CASSSILPRRDRAREQYF.

The chain carries TRBV3-1 (or the pseudogene TRBV3-2) and TRBJ1-5; no clear D gene. The CDR3 loop spans 15 amino acids. The V end was cut by 1 base, the J end by 6 bases, with 13 bases between. Germline V gene data show CDR1 as LGHDT and CDR2 as YNNKEL (reference sequence). Written as DNA, the CDR3 is TGTGCCAGCAGCCAAGGGGGTAGGGAAGGTCAGCCCCAGCATTTT. Its translation: CASSQGGREGQPQHF.

The chain employs TRBV19 and TRBJ1-1; D gene ambiguous. Germline CDR1 reads LNHDA; CDR2 reads SQIVND (reference sequence). CDR3 length: 12 residues. Between the trimmed V and J ends, which lost 9 bases and 3 bases, there was a span of 11 bases. DNA of the CDR3: TGTGCCAGCCTGACCGATTACACTGAAGCTTTCTTT. This encodes CASLTDYTEAFF.

The V gene is TRBV6-2 or TRBV6-3, the J gene TRBJ1-2; D is unclear. V lost 2 bases and J lost 2, with 15 bases in between. CDR3 length: 16 residues. In germline, CDR1 is MNHEY, CDR2 SVGEGT. For the CDR3, the DNA is TGTGCCAGCAGTTACGGGTTGACGGCGTTAAACTATGGCTACACCTTC. This encodes CASSYGLTALNYGYTF.

V is TRBV6-5 and J is TRBJ2-3, with 11 bases aligning to TRBD1. This CDR3 has 15 residues. Germline trimming cut 10 bases from V and 8 bases from J; bases unmatched to any gene: 14. Per germline, CDR1 MNHEY and CDR2 SVGAGI. The CDR3: CATNPGQGGGGTQYF. The CDR3 DNA follows: TGTGCCACGAACCCGGGACAGGGGGGAGGCGGTACGCAGTATTTT.

The V gene is TRBV19, the J gene TRBJ1-5; the match to TRBD1 covers 8 bases. The germline V gene has CDR1 LNHDA and CDR2 SQIVND (reference sequence). CDR3 length: 17 amino acids. V dropped 5 bases and J dropped 5; count of bases not matched to a gene: 14. CDR3 DNA sequence: TGTGCCAGTAGTCCTTCCCGGCAGGGGGCTATTTATCAGCCCCAGCATTTT. This translates into CASSPSRQGAIYQPQHF. The whole variable domain, remainder taken from reference TRBV19 and TRBJ1-5, is DGGITQSPKYLFRKEGQNVTLSCEQNLNHDAMYWYRQDPGQGLRLIYYSQIVNDFQKGDIAEGYSVSREKKESFPLTVTSAQKNPTAFYLCASSPSRQGAIYQPQHFGDGTRLSIL.

The CDR3 sequence: CASSLAHRRDGENNEQFF. Here the CDR3 DNA reads TGTGCCAGCAGCCTGGCCCACCGGAGGGACGGAGAGAACAATGAGCAGTTCTTC. The rearrangement links TRBV3-1 (or the pseudogene TRBV3-2) to TRBJ2-1; possibly TRBD2 for D (6 bases). Between the trimmed V and J ends, which lost 4 bases and 5 bases, there was a span of 24 bases. This CDR3 is built from 18 residues. The germline V gene encodes CDR1 LGHDT and CDR2 YNNKEL (reference sequence).

The chain has TRBV28 and TRBJ2-4; 7 bases align to TRBD2. After removal of 8 bases from V and 0 bases from J, the junction contained 4 bases not matched to a gene. The germline CDR1 and CDR2 sequences are MDHEN and SYDVKM. There are 14 residues in the CDR3. The DNA of the CDR3 is TGTGCCAGCGGGGAGGGGATAGCCAAAAACATTCAGTACTTC. Its protein is CASGEGIAKNIQYF.

This chain connects TRBV5-5 to TRBJ1-6, with unresolved D. CDR1 is SGHKS and CDR2 is YYEKEE in the germline V gene (reference sequence). Deletions cut 4 bases from V and 7 bases from J, with 12 bases between. There are 14 residues in the CDR3. The CDR3 region is CASSPWLSNSPLHF. The DNA for the CDR3 is TGTGCCAGCAGCCCCTGGCTGTCCAATTCACCCCTCCACTTT.

The chain is built from TRBV19 and TRBJ2-1; the D gene is possibly TRBD2 (7 bases). Trimming pared 10 bases from V and 10 bases from J, leaving 14 bases between. The CDR3 totals 11 residues. Germline V lookup: CDR1 LNHDA, CDR2 SQIVND (reference sequence). This CDR3 is CATRGGGEQFF. Here the CDR3 DNA reads TGTGCCACTCGAGGGGGGGGAGAGCAGTTCTTC.

The chain carries TRBV28 and TRBJ2-4; D might be TRBD2 (6 bases). This CDR3 spans 16 amino acids. Trimming took off 3 bases at V and 1 base at J, with 13 bases between the two ends. Germline assignment: CDR1 MDHEN and CDR2 SYDVKM. Here the CDR3 DNA reads TGTGCCAGCAGTTTCCCCGCCGGAGGGGCCAAAAACATTCAGTACTTC. Protein: CASSFPAGGAKNIQYF.

CDR3 loop: CSVEDEGQPQHF. CDR3 coding DNA: TGCAGCGTTGAAGATGAGGGTCAGCCCCAGCATTTT. The chain is built from TRBV29-1 and TRBJ1-5; D uncertain. The V end was cut by 0 bases, the J end by 6 bases, with 6 bases between. Germline loops: CDR1 SQVTM, CDR2 ANQGSEA. The CDR3 loop spans 12 amino acids. The full variable domain, in which reference TRBV29-1 and TRBJ1-5 provide the parts outside the CDR3, is SAVISQKPSRDICQRGTSLTIQCQVDSQVTMMFWYRQQPGQSLTLIATANQGSEATYESGFVIDKFPISRPNLTFSTLTVSNMSPEDSSIYLCSVEDEGQPQHFGDGTRLSIL.

The chain links TRBV27 to TRBJ2-7, with D possibly matching TRBD1 (6 bases). The germline CDR1 and CDR2 sequences are MNHEY and SMNVEV (reference sequence). Trimming left V 0 bases short and J 2 bases short, with 17 bases between. CDR3 length: 17 residues. In nucleotides, the CDR3 is TGTGCCAGCAGTTTATCCTCTTGGGGGCAGGGAACCTACGAGCAGTACTTC. It codes for CASSLSSWGQGTYEQYF.

J is TRBJ1-4 and V is TRBV2; perhaps TRBD1 as D (6 bases). The V gene's germline CDR1 is SNHLY and CDR2 FYNNEI. V lost 3 bases and J 9 bases, leaving 17 bases between the germline ends. The CDR3 runs 15 residues. The CDR3 region has the DNA TGTGCCAGCAGTGATCGGACAGACAAGAATAAAAAACTGTTTTTT. Protein product: CASSDRTDKNKKLFF. Together with reference TRBV2 and TRBJ1-4, the CDR3 gives the full variable domain: EPEVTQTPSHQVTQMGQEVILRCVPISNHLYFYWYRQILGQKVEFLVSFYNNEISEKSEIFDDQFSVERPDGSNFTLKIRSTKLEDSAMYFCASSDRTDKNKKLFFGSGTQLSVL.

The chain uses TRBV20-1 and TRBJ1-1; TRBD1 matches 7 bases. The CDR3 is 13 residues long. V shed 3 bases and J 5 bases; nucleotides not matched to a gene: 6. CDR1 is DFQATT, CDR2 SNEGSKA, per germline (reference sequence). As DNA, the CDR3 is TGCAGTGCTAGTCGAGGGGGCGATACTGAAGCTTTCTTT. Translating gives CSASRGGDTEAFF.

The chain recombines TRBV28 with TRBJ2-5, with 8 positions matching TRBD2. The germline CDR1 and CDR2 sequences are MDHEN and SYDVKM. Trimming cost V 11 bases and J 3 bases; bases outside gene matches: 14. CDR3 size: 15 residues. In DNA form, the CDR3 reads TGTGCCGGCAACCGAGCGGGGGCCGGGGAAGAGACCCAGTACTTC. This codes for CAGNRAGAGEETQYF.